The 12 T cell receptor beta chains presented below share a single source sample, sequenced in a study of blood T cell repertoires in COVID-19 (TCRdb year 2020). Libraries were prepared through the immunoSEQ multiplex PCR assay. In its TCRdb copy, this immuneACCESS table keeps in-frame sequences only and misses some clones. Where compared with another copy, unresolved V genes explain less than half of these, and the others have no known cause. The sample profile shows fewer than 500,000 clones; more than 75% of them were found once. Around 0.97% of the sample is held by the ten biggest clonotypes. Sequenced input: PBMCs or T cells enriched from blood (not recorded which). The receptors stem from a woman aged 30 to 39 with acute COVID-19.

The CDR3, as DNA: TGTGCCAGTATTAGCCTGGGACAGGGGAACACCGGGGAGCTGTTTTTT. This gives the protein CASISLGQGNTGELFF. The chain uses TRBV19 and TRBJ2-2; 9 nucleotides align to TRBD1. CDR1 and CDR2 from the germline V gene are LNHDA and SQIVND (reference sequence). The CDR3 sequence is 16 residues long. J lost 1 base, V lost 7 bases, and 7 bases had no gene match.

The chain uses TRBV2 and TRBJ1-5; the D is unclear. Trimming shortened V by 6 bases and J by 0 bases, and 6 bases separated the two germline ends. Germline CDR1 reads SNHLY; CDR2 reads FYNNEI. This CDR3 has 13 residues. This CDR3 is CASRGISNQPQHF. Written as DNA, the CDR3 is TGTGCCAGCAGGGGCATTAGCAATCAGCCCCAGCATTTT.

Details on this clone: Additional DNA sequences in this sample encode the identical CDR3. CDR3 nucleotides: TGTGCCAGCAGCGTAGGGGCAGCCACCTCCTACGAGCAGTACTTC. Residues: CASSVGAATSYEQYF. The gene calls are TRBV9 and TRBJ2-7; D uncertain. Looked up from germline, CDR1 is SGDLS and CDR2 is YYNGEE. The length of the CDR3 is 15 residues. V lost 0 bases and J 0 bases, leaving 10 bases between the germline ends.

The chain joins TRBV18 to TRBJ2-1; 8 bases are shared with TRBD1. Germline CDR1 and CDR2: KGHSH and LQKENI. The CDR3 is 14 residues long. Germline trimming cut 5 bases from V and 9 bases from J; bases unmatched to any gene: 9. CDR3 in amino acids: CASSTNQGASEQFF. CDR3 nucleotides: TGTGCCAGCTCAACGAACCAGGGGGCCTCTGAGCAGTTCTTC.

This sequence joins TRBV18 and TRBJ1-1; 10 positions match TRBD1. Germline V gives CDR1 KGHSH, CDR2 LQKENI. There are 15 residues in the CDR3. J was trimmed by 5 bases and V by 3 bases; bases with no gene match: 6. CDR3 loop: CASSPITGQGTEAFF. CDR3 coding DNA: TGTGCCAGCTCACCGATTACGGGACAGGGGACTGAAGCTTTCTTT.

This clone has more than one count but fewer than ten. The chain couples TRBV7-2 to TRBJ1-6, with D hard to call. The germline V gene encodes CDR1 SGHTA and CDR2 FQGNSA. Trimming stripped 3 bases from V and 9 bases from J, with 21 bases between. The CDR3 consists of 17 residues. CDR3 nucleotides: TGTGCCAGCAGCTTTGGGCCCCGTTGGGAGTCTGCTTCACCCCTCCACTTT. Amino acids: CASSFGPRWESASPLHF.

The rearrangement uses TRBV18 and TRBJ2-7; 10 nucleotides align to TRBD1. Unmatched junction bases numbered 9, after V lost 7 bases and J lost 3 bases. The V gene's germline CDR1 is KGHSH and CDR2 LQKENI. This CDR3 is built from 15 residues. The CDR3 loop reads CASCMTGGDCYEQYF. CDR3 nucleotide sequence: TGTGCCAGCTGCATGACAGGGGGCGATTGCTACGAGCAGTACTTC.

The chain is built from TRBV6-2 or TRBV6-3 and TRBJ1-5; no reliable D call. Germline assignment: CDR1 MNHEY and CDR2 SVGEGT. The CDR3 loop spans 14 amino acids. The V and J ends lost 4 bases and 0 bases respectively, with 7 bases between them. CDR3 bases: TGTGCCAGCAGTTTCTCTCTTAGCAATCAGCCCCAGCATTTT. It specifies CASSFSLSNQPQHF.

The gene calls are TRBV5-8 and TRBJ1-1; 10 positions agree with TRBD1. Per the germline V gene, CDR1 is SGHTS and CDR2 is YDEGEE. With 2 bases clipped from V and 3 bases from J, the junction kept 7 bases outside the gene matches. The CDR3 covers 16 residues. For the CDR3, the DNA is TGTGCCAGCAGCTTATTAGGGACAGGGGTGGACACTGAAGCTTTCTTT. Amino acids: CASSLLGTGVDTEAFF.

This chain uses TRBV6-6 with TRBJ1-3; 9 nucleotides match TRBD1. Per germline, CDR1 MNHNY and CDR2 SVGAGI (reference sequence). There are 14 residues in the CDR3. With V trimmed by 6 bases and J by 4 bases, 4 bases remained unmatched. The CDR3 here is CASSWTGVGNTIYF. CDR3 bases: TGTGCCAGCAGCTGGACAGGGGTAGGAAACACCATATATTTT.

This rearrangement joins TRBV19 to TRBJ1-2; no definite D call. CDR3 length: 15 amino acids. V was trimmed by 3 bases and J by 8 bases, leaving 19 bases between them. Per the germline V gene, CDR1 is LNHDA and CDR2 is SQIVND (reference sequence). DNA for the CDR3: TGTGCCAGTAGTATCCCCGGGGATGGCCGGGCGGGCTACACCTTC. It codes for CASSIPGDGRAGYTF. Filled out from reference TRBV19 and TRBJ1-2, the complete variable domain reads DGGITQSPKYLFRKEGQNVTLSCEQNLNHDAMYWYRQDPGQGLRLIYYSQIVNDFQKGDIAEGYSVSREKKESFPLTVTSAQKNPTAFYLCASSIPGDGRAGYTFGSGTRLTVV.

The chain carries TRBV19 and TRBJ1-5; 9 bases align to TRBD1. This CDR3 has 18 amino acids. CDR1 is LNHDA, CDR2 SQIVND, per germline (reference sequence). The V and J ends lost 2 bases and 6 bases, in that order; junction bases with no gene match: 14. For the CDR3, the DNA is TGTGCCAGTAGTATACTCAGGACACAGGGGGCTAGCGGTCAGCCCCAGCATTTT. Amino acids: CASSILRTQGASGQPQHF.